This T cell receptor beta chain is from a study of blood T cell repertoires in COVID-19. Method: immunoSEQ multiplex PCR; TCRdb's copy keeps in-frame clones and lacks some. The sample holds roughly 150,000 clones, about 89% seen once. The CDR3 length is 15 residues. The germline V gene encodes CDR1 SGHTA and CDR2 FQGNSA. Losses at the gene ends were 5 bases for V and 1 base for J; bases not matched to a gene: 3. The TCR sequence derives from a man between 60 and 75 years old with acute or convalescent COVID-19. The V call is TRBV7-2, the J call TRBJ2-2; 8 bases align to TRBD1. Sequences were obtained from peripheral blood. Here the CDR3 DNA reads TGTGCCAGCAGCCTAACAGGGGGGAACACCGGGGAGCTGTTTTTT. The encoded protein is CASSLTGGNTGELFF.